The present T cell receptor (beta chain) was sequenced within a study of CXCR3-negative and CXCR3-positive naive CD8 T cells. CDR1 and CDR2 from the germline V gene are SGHDN and FVKESK. The CDR3 length is 15 residues. The authors made the TRB cDNA libraries by 5' RACE using UMI labels. Using the 5' RACE reads, TCRdb records one entry per CDR3 protein without DNA. This listing includes over 55,000 distinct CDR3 sequences. The rearrangement links TRBV14 to TRBJ2-5; the D call of TRBD1 rests on TCRdb alone, since no DNA is present to check it. The source material was memory CD8+ T cells from blood. This TCR was recovered from a human donor in good health. Some clones in this sample may be carry-over from other donors' samples. CDR3 residues: CASSQRPGYQETQYF.